Shown below are 24 T cell receptor beta chains from a single sample sequenced in a study of cytomegalovirus exposure and HLA in healthy donors. Amplification used 60 Vbeta primers and 13 Jbeta primers. The assay was immunoSEQ multiplex PCR, and TCRdb's table has in-frame clones only and misses some. This sample's table has roughly 73,000 clones. The sample taken for sequencing was PBMCs. The receptors come from a female donor in good health and CMV-seropositive.

The chain uses TRBV7-2 and TRBJ2-1; TRBD2 matches at 13 bases. V dropped 1 base and J dropped 7; count of bases not matched to a gene: 1. Germline V gene sequence: CDR1 SGHTA, CDR2 FQGNSA. The CDR3 sequence is 15 residues long. The CDR3 protein is CASSLGTSGGNEQFF. The DNA for the CDR3 is TGTGCCAGCAGCTTAGGGACTAGCGGGGGAAATGAGCAGTTCTTC.

The V gene is TRBV18, the J gene TRBJ1-4, with TRBD1 matching 7 bases. CDR1 KGHSH and CDR2 LQKENI come from the germline V gene. The V gene end was trimmed by 3 bases and the J gene end by 1 base; junction bases not matched to a gene: 5. This CDR3 comprises 16 residues. As DNA, the CDR3 is TGTGCCAGCTCACCTTATCCAGGGGGAACTAATGAAAAACTGTTTTTT. Residues: CASSPYPGGTNEKLFF. Based on the CDR3 plus reference TRBV18 and TRBJ1-4, the full variable domain is NAGVMQNPRHLVRRRGQEARLRCSPMKGHSHVYWYRQLPEEGLKFMVYLQKENIIDESGMPKERFSAEFPKEGPSILRIQQVVRGDSAAYFCASSPYPGGTNEKLFFGSGTQLSVL.

The V gene is TRBV29-1, the J gene TRBJ1-2; 8 bases are a match to TRBD1. The CDR3 has 12 amino acids. The V segment lost 7 bases and the J segment 8 bases; nucleotides outside the gene matches: 9. Germline V CDR1 and CDR2: SQVTM, ANQGSEA. CDR3 DNA: TGCAGCGCTCGGACAGGGCCGGGGGGCTACACCTTC. As protein: CSARTGPGGYTF.

The V gene is TRBV19, the J gene TRBJ2-2, with a tentative D call TRBD1 (6 bases). The ends were cut back, 8 bases at V and 4 bases at J, with 17 bases in the middle. CDR1 LNHDA and CDR2 SQIVND come from the germline V gene (reference sequence). The CDR3 totals 15 residues. CDR3 sequence (DNA): TGTGCCAGTGATCCGGGACACGGCTTCACCGGGGAGCTGTTTTTT. Amino acid sequence: CASDPGHGFTGELFF.

Remarks on this clone: At one of its ends the junction is not consistent with the germline gene, which may arise from a read error. Here the CDR3 DNA reads TGTGCCTGGAGTGTATTAACCGGGGGGACAGGGTTTTTCCACTTC. Translating gives CAWSVLTGGTGFFHF. The rearrangement joins TRBV30 to TRBJ2-7; 9 nucleotides match TRBD1. This CDR3 region has 15 residues. Germline loops: CDR1 GTSNPN, CDR2 SVGIG (reference sequence).

J is TRBJ2-7 and V is TRBV28; TRBD2 matches 7 bases. After removal of 1 base from V and 1 base from J, the junction contained 4 bases not matched to a gene. The CDR3 length is 15 residues. CDR1 is MDHEN and CDR2 is SYDVKM in the germline V gene. The CDR3 nucleotides are TGTGCCAGCAGTTTATCGGGGGACTATTCCTACGAGCAGTACTTC. Translation: CASSLSGDYSYEQYF.

The genes are TRBV27 and TRBJ2-7; the D is unclear. Germline V gene lookup returns CDR1 MNHEY and CDR2 SMNVEV (reference sequence). Trimming cost V 2 bases and J 3 bases, with 14 bases left between them. This CDR3 comprises 15 residues. CDR3 amino acids: CASSLSPAAYYEQYF. The CDR3 nucleotides read TGTGCCAGCAGTTTAAGCCCGGCGGCCTACTACGAGCAGTACTTC.

This chain links TRBV29-1 with TRBJ2-3, with TRBD2 matching 11 bases. CDR1 is SQVTM, CDR2 ANQGSEA, per germline. The CDR3 extends over 16 amino acids. J lost 5 bases, V lost 1 base, and 8 bases had no gene match. CDR3 in DNA: TGCAGCGTTGAAGCCCGACTAGCGGGATACGTAGATACGCAGTATTTT. Translation gives CSVEARLAGYVDTQYF.

The rearrangement links TRBV11-2 to TRBJ2-3, with a tentative D call TRBD1 (5 bases). Trimming took off 2 bases at V and 5 bases at J, with 17 bases between the two ends. The CDR3 extends over 16 amino acids. The germline V gene has CDR1 SGHAT and CDR2 FQNNGV. The CDR3 coding sequence is TGTGCCAGCAGCTTACAGGGCCGTCAAAACAGAGATACGCAGTATTTT. Its translation is CASSLQGRQNRDTQYF. The full variable domain, completed using reference TRBV11-2 and TRBJ2-3, is EAGVAQSPRYKIIEKRQSVAFWCNPISGHATLYWYQQILGQGPKLLIQFQNNGVVDDSQLPKDRFSAERLKGVDSTLKIQPAKLEDSAVYLCASSLQGRQNRDTQYFGPGTRLTVL.

The genes are TRBV6-1 and TRBJ1-2; D is uncertain. In germline, CDR1 is MNHNS, CDR2 SASEGT. CDR3 length: 10 amino acids. V was shortened by 10 bases and J by 7 bases, with 10 bases between the two germline ends. The CDR3 region is CATLSLGYTF. The CDR3 region has the DNA TGTGCCACCCTTTCTCTTGGCTACACCTTC.

The chain employs TRBV28 and TRBJ2-7, with 7 bases fitting TRBD1. Germline-derived CDR1 and CDR2 are MDHEN and SYDVKM. V lost 8 bases and J lost 6; bases outside the gene matches: 7. The length of the CDR3 is 12 residues. CDR3: CASDRVTGEQYF. The CDR3 region has the DNA TGTGCCAGCGACAGGGTGACAGGCGAGCAGTACTTC.

Comments on this clone: At one end the junction does not follow the germline gene, possibly because of a read error. V is TRBV7-2 and J is TRBJ2-7; 12 bases line up with TRBD1. Germline V gene lookup returns CDR1 SGHTA and CDR2 FQGNSA. The CDR3 consists of 16 residues. This CDR3 is CASSPRWDRGQGENEF. The CDR3 DNA is TGTGCCAGCAGCCCCCGCTGGGACAGGGGGCAGGGGGAAAACGAGTTC.

The rearrangement uses TRBV2 and TRBJ1-2; 7 nucleotides match TRBD1. The junction had 3 bases not matched to a gene; V was cut back by 3 bases and J by 5 bases. CDR1 and CDR2 (germline): SNHLY, FYNNEI. This CDR3 has 13 amino acids. The CDR3, as DNA: TGTGCCAGCAGTGAGGGACAGTATTATGGCTACACCTTC. Translating gives CASSEGQYYGYTF.

The V gene is TRBV5-1, the J gene TRBJ1-2; the match to TRBD1 covers 11 bases. J gave up 3 bases and V 1 base, and 11 bases lay outside the gene matches. Germline-derived CDR1 and CDR2 are SGHRS and YFSETQ. This CDR3 has 18 residues. Here the CDR3 reads CASSLTGTGGSGDYGYTF. The CDR3 DNA reads as TGCGCCAGCAGCTTGACTGGGACAGGGGGTAGCGGTGACTATGGCTACACCTTC.

J is TRBJ2-5 and V is TRBV19, with a possible D match to TRBD2 (6 bases). Trimming removed 3 bases from V and 6 bases from J, with 20 bases in between. This CDR3 has 16 residues. Looked up from germline, CDR1 is LNHDA and CDR2 is SQIVND (reference sequence). CDR3 sequence reads: CASSIPRDGLRKTQYF. CDR3 sequence (DNA): TGTGCCAGTAGTATCCCCCGGGACGGACTAAGGAAGACCCAGTACTTC.

The chain combines TRBV27 with TRBJ2-3, with 12 positions matching TRBD2. Germline CDR1 and CDR2: MNHEY and SMNVEV (reference sequence). CDR3 size: 18 residues. Germline trimming cut 7 bases from V and 4 bases from J; bases unmatched to any gene: 15. The CDR3 sequence is CASNDRGLTSGRPDTQYF. In DNA, the CDR3 is TGTGCCAGCAACGACAGGGGGCTTACTAGCGGGAGGCCAGATACGCAGTATTTT.

The chain has TRBV19 and TRBJ2-7; the match to TRBD2 covers 14 bases. The CDR3 covers 14 residues. The trim removed 10 bases at V and 9 bases at J, leaving 11 bases unmatched. Germline loops: CDR1 LNHDA, CDR2 SQIVND (reference sequence). The chain's CDR3 is CATSGTSGGGTQYF. The CDR3 coding sequence is TGTGCCACCTCAGGGACTAGCGGGGGCGGGACGCAGTACTTC.

V is TRBV7-8 and J is TRBJ2-5, with 9 bases lining up with TRBD2. V lost 0 bases to trimming and J lost 2 bases; unmatched junction nucleotides: 4. CDR1 SGHVS and CDR2 FQNEAQ come from the germline V gene. The CDR3 length is 16 residues. The CDR3 nucleotides read TGTGCCAGCAGCTTAGCGACGGCGGGGGGGCAAGAGACCCAGTACTTC. Translation: CASSLATAGGQETQYF.

The J gene is TRBJ1-2, the V gene TRBV18; 7 bases are shared with TRBD1. The V and J ends lost 6 bases and 8 bases, in that order; junction bases with no gene match: 6. There are 12 residues in the CDR3. Germline V lookup: CDR1 KGHSH, CDR2 LQKENI. The CDR3 DNA sequence: TGTGCCAGCTCCGGACAGGTTGAAGGCTACACCTTC. Translation gives CASSGQVEGYTF.

This chain joins TRBV7-2 and TRBJ1-2; unclear D gene. CDR3 length: 13 residues. Germline assignment: CDR1 SGHTA and CDR2 FQGNSA. With 2 bases removed from V and 6 bases from J, the gap between germline ends came to 10 bases. CDR3 bases: TGTGCCAGCAGCTTAATGTTGGCGGATGGCTACACCTTC. Residues: CASSLMLADGYTF.

The rearrangement uses TRBV4-1 and TRBJ2-1; 12 positions match TRBD2. The length of the CDR3 is 15 residues. Trimming at V came to 0 bases and at J to 13 bases, leaving 7 bases not matched to a gene. CDR1 MGHRA and CDR2 YSYEKL come from the germline V gene. CDR3 in amino acids: CASSQDQASGRAQFF. The CDR3 DNA reads as TGCGCCAGCAGCCAAGATCAGGCTAGCGGGAGGGCCCAGTTCTTC.

The J gene is TRBJ2-7, the V gene TRBV6-5; 8 nucleotides agree with TRBD1. The length of the CDR3 is 14 residues. J lost 0 bases, V lost 6 bases, and 4 bases had no gene match. CDR1 is MNHEY and CDR2 is SVGAGI in the germline V gene. CDR3 region: CASSRQGSSYEQYF. In DNA form, the CDR3 reads TGTGCCAGCAGCCGACAGGGGTCCTCCTACGAGCAGTACTTC.

The V gene is TRBV11-2, the J gene TRBJ1-4; 8 bases are shared with TRBD1. CDR3 length: 14 amino acids. V shed 6 bases and J 13 bases; nucleotides not matched to a gene: 13. The V gene's germline CDR1 is SGHAT and CDR2 FQNNGV. The CDR3 sequence is CASSFYTGTGGLFF. In DNA, the CDR3 is TGTGCCAGCAGTTTTTATACCGGGACAGGCGGACTGTTTTTT.

The chain recombines TRBV9 with TRBJ2-7; 9 bases map to TRBD1. J was trimmed by 3 bases and V by 4 bases; bases with no gene match: 5. Germline values: CDR1 SGDLS, CDR2 YYNGEE. The CDR3 contains 14 residues. CDR3 nucleotides: TGTGCCAGCAGCCACCGGGACAGGGACTACGAGCAGTACTTC. This codes for CASSHRDRDYEQYF.